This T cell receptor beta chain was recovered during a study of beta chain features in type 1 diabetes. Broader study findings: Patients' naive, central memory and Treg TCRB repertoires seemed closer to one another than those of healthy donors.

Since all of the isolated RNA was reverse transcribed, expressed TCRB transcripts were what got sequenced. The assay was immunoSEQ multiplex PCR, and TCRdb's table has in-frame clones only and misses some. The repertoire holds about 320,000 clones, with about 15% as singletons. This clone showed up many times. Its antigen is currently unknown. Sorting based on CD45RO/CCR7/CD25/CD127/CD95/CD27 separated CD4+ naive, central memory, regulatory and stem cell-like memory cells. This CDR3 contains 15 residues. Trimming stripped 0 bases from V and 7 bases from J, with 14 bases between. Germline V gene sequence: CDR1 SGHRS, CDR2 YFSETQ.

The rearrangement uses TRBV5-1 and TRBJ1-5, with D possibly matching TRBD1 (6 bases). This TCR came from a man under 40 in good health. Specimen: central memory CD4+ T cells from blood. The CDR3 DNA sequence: TGCGCCAGCAGCTTGGAGGGTAGGGGGGAACAGCCCCAGCATTTT. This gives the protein CASSLEGRGEQPQHF. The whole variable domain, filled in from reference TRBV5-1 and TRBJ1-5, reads KAGVTQTPRYLIKTRGQQVTLSCSPISGHRSVSWYQQTPGQGLQFLFEYFSETQRNKGNFPGRFSGRQFSNSRSEMNVSTLELGDSALYLCASSLEGRGEQPQHFGDGTRLSIL.